The 5 T cell receptor beta chains below come from one sample, sequenced in a study of T cells after yellow fever vaccination. Each CDR3 protein is one row after TCRdb ran MiXCR on the 5' RACE reads. The sample records 400,000 to 650,000 distinct CDR3 sequences, 21% being singletons. Sequenced here: PBMCs, sampled approximately 22 days after the first yellow fever vaccination. The receptors were sampled from a man in his late teens or twenties who received the YFV17D yellow fever vaccine.

The rearrangement links TRBV12-3 or TRBV12-4 to TRBJ2-2; no definite D call. Trimming removed 2 bases from V and 7 bases from J, with 11 bases in between. CDR3 size: 14 residues. The CDR3 loop is CASSLMGKDGELFF. CDR3 nucleotides: TGTGCCAGCAGTTTAATGGGGAAAGACGGGGAGCTGTTTTTT.

This clonotype was counted a few times. V gene TRBV15 combines with J gene TRBJ1-3; the D gene is possibly TRBD1 (5 bases). Trimming shortened V by 2 bases and J by 2 bases, and 10 bases separated the two germline ends. The germline V gene has CDR1 LNHNV and CDR2 YYDKDF (reference sequence). The CDR3 totals 15 residues. The CDR3 region is CATSRSRQPGNTIYF. CDR3 sequence (DNA): TGTGCCACCAGCAGATCCCGACAGCCTGGAAACACCATATATTTT.

This clonotype was seen ten or more times. The V gene is TRBV4-1, the J gene TRBJ2-3; D is uncertain. V shed 4 bases and J shed 0 bases, with 23 bases lying between them. This CDR3 region has 19 residues. The germline gives CDR1 MGHRA, CDR2 YSYEKL. The CDR3, as DNA: TGCGCCAGCAGCCTTACCTGGGGATTCTATAAATCTAGCACAGATACGCAGTATTTT. Translating it yields CASSLTWGFYKSSTDTQYF.

This clonotype was seen a handful of times. This chain uses TRBV20-1 with TRBJ2-5; D might be TRBD1 (5 bases). The CDR3 spans 15 residues. Germline loops: CDR1 DFQATT, CDR2 SNEGSKA (reference sequence). Trimming shortened V by 0 bases and J by 4 bases, and 15 bases separated the two germline ends. In nucleotides, the CDR3 is TGCAGTGCTAGAGATGGCCCAGGGATGGGAGAGACCCAGTACTTC. Protein product: CSARDGPGMGETQYF.

The chain has TRBV2 and TRBJ2-7, with 11 bases that match TRBD1. The length of the CDR3 is 14 residues. Trimming removed 7 bases from V and 6 bases from J; junction bases left unmatched: 8. Per the germline V gene, CDR1 is SNHLY and CDR2 is FYNNEI. The CDR3 sequence: CASTVGQGAFEQYF. As DNA, the CDR3 is TGTGCCAGCACCGTCGGACAGGGGGCATTCGAGCAGTACTTC.